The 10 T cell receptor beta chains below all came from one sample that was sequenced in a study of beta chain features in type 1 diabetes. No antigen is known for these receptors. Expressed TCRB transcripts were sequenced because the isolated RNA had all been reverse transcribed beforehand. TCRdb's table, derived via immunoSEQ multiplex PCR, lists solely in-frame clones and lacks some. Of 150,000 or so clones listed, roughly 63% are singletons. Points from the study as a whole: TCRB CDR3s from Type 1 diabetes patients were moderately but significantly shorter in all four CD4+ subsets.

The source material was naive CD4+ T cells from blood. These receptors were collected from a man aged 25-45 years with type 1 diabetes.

The CDR3 loop is CASSLPAGAQHEQYF. CDR3 bases: TGTGCCAGCAGTCTCCCAGCGGGGGCGCAACACGAGCAGTACTTC. V is TRBV7-9 and J is TRBJ2-7; 8 nucleotides agree with TRBD2. The CDR3 has 15 residues. V shed 6 bases, J shed 5 bases, and the junction held 12 bases outside the gene matches. From germline, CDR1 is SEHNR and CDR2 FQNEAQ (reference sequence).

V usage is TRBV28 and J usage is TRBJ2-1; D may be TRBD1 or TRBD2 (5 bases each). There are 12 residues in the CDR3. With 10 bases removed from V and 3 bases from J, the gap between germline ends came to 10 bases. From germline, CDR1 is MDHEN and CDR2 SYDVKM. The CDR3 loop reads CAIGTSYNEQFF. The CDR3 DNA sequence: TGTGCCATCGGGACGAGCTACAATGAGCAGTTCTTC.

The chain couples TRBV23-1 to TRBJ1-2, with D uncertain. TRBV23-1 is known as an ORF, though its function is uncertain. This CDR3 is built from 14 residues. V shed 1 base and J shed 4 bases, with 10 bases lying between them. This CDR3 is CASSQFGPGYGYTF. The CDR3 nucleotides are TGCGCCAGCAGTCAATTTGGCCCTGGCTATGGCTACACCTTC.

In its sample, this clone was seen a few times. CDR3 bases: TGTGCCAGCAGCTTTACAGGGAGCTCCTACAATGAGCAGTTCTTC. This encodes CASSFTGSSYNEQFF. The rearrangement links TRBV7-2 to TRBJ2-1; possible D gene TRBD1, 6 bases. Germline assignment: CDR1 SGHTA and CDR2 FQGNSA. V gave up 3 bases and J gave up 0 bases, with 9 bases separating them. This CDR3 contains 15 residues.

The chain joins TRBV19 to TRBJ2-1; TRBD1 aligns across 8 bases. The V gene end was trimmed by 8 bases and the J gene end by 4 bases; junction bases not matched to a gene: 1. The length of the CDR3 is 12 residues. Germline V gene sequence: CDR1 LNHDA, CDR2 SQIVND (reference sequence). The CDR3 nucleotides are TGTGCCAGTGACAGGGGATACAATGAGCAGTTCTTC. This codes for CASDRGYNEQFF.

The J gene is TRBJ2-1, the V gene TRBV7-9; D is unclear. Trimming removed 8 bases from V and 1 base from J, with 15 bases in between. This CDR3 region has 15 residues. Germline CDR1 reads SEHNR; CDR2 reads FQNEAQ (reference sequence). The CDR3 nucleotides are TGTGCCAGCCGCAGTATCACCAAATCCTACAATGAGCAGTTCTTC. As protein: CASRSITKSYNEQFF.

CDR3 nucleotide sequence: TGCGCCAGCAGCTCGATGCCTAGCGGGGGGCAAGAGACCCAGTACTTC. It codes for CASSSMPSGGQETQYF. The chain couples TRBV5-1 to TRBJ2-5, with 11 bases lining up with TRBD2. Per the germline V gene, CDR1 is SGHRS and CDR2 is YFSETQ. This CDR3 is built from 16 residues. V shed 3 bases and J 2 bases; nucleotides not matched to a gene: 6. Supplemented by reference TRBV5-1 and TRBJ2-5, the full variable domain reads KAGVTQTPRYLIKTRGQQVTLSCSPISGHRSVSWYQQTPGQGLQFLFEYFSETQRNKGNFPGRFSGRQFSNSRSEMNVSTLELGDSALYLCASSSMPSGGQETQYFGPGTRLLVL.

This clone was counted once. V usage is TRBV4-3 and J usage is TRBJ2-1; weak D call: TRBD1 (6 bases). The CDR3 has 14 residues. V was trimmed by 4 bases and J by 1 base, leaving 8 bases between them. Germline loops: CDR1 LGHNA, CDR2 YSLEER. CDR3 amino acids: CASSRGLSYNEQFF. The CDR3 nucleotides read TGCGCCAGCAGCCGGGGGCTGTCCTACAATGAGCAGTTCTTC.

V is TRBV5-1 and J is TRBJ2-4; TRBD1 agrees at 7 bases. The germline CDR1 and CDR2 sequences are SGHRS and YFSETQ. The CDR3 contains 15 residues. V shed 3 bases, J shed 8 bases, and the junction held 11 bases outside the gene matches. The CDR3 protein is CASSSQGWRSDIQYF. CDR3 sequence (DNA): TGCGCCAGCAGCTCACAGGGGTGGAGGTCGGACATTCAGTACTTC.

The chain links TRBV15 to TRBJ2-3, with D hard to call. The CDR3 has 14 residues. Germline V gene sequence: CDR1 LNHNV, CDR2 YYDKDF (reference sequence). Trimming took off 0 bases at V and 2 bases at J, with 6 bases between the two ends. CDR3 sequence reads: CATSRDLDTDTQYF. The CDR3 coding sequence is TGTGCCACCAGCAGAGATCTCGACACAGATACGCAGTATTTT.